The clone carrying this TCR beta chain appeared many times. The data derive from a study of T-cell reconstitution after alpha-beta-depleted transplantation in children. Trimming removed 2 bases at V and 0 bases at J, with 8 bases between. The germline V gene encodes CDR1 ENHRY and CDR2 SYGVKD. The CDR3 is made up of 15 amino acids. Unique molecular identifiers were used to barcode this TCRbeta library. TCRdb itself ran the PCR reads through MiXCR, one entry per CDR3 protein. Seen here are about 610,000 distinct CDR3 sequences, 10% to 13% observed once, and the top ten hold about 4%. The specimen was PBMCs from the stem cell graft donor, collected from the stem cell graft. The origin of this receptor is a human donor who donated a stem cell graft to a child with acute myeloid leukemia. This chain connects TRBV10-3 to TRBJ1-3; D ambiguous. The CDR3 reads CAISETGSSGNTIYF. The CDR3 coding sequence is TGTGCCATCAGTGAGACCGGGAGCTCTGGAAACACCATATATTTT.